One sample yielded the 13 T cell receptor beta chains listed below, sequenced in a study of blood T cell repertoires in COVID-19. Assay: immunoSEQ multiplex PCR; the TCRdb copy retains only in-frame clones and omits some. The table records just over 95,000 clones, about nine tenths of them present only once. Sequencing input: peripheral blood. These receptors came from a man between 60 and 70 years old with acute or convalescent COVID-19.

The chain carries TRBV11-2 and TRBJ1-2; 7 bases fit TRBD1. The CDR3 is made up of 16 amino acids. Germline CDR1 SGHAT, CDR2 FQNNGV. V trimming: 5 bases; J trimming: 2 bases; junction bases outside the gene matches: 11. DNA of the CDR3: TGTGCCAGCAGCCCGATACGACAGGGCGGAAACTATGGCTACACCTTC. Translated, it gives CASSPIRQGGNYGYTF.

CDR3 residues: CASSLDGVDYGYTF. CDR3 bases: TGTGCCAGCAGCTTAGACGGGGTTGACTATGGCTACACCTTC. The V gene is TRBV7-8, the J gene TRBJ1-2; the D is unclear. The V end lost 1 base, the J end lost 3 bases, and 9 bases lay between the germline ends. CDR1 is SGHVS, CDR2 FQNEAQ, per germline. The CDR3 is 14 residues long.

This rearrangement joins TRBV19 to TRBJ1-5; no reliable D call. Trimming took 6 bases from V and 3 from J, leaving 9 bases between them. Looked up from germline, CDR1 is LNHDA and CDR2 is SQIVND (reference sequence). This CDR3 has 13 residues. CDR3 in amino acids: CASRGGFNQPQHF. The CDR3 DNA follows: TGTGCCAGTAGGGGAGGGTTCAATCAGCCCCAGCATTTT.

This chain joins TRBV7-6 and TRBJ1-1; a weak D match, TRBD1 (6 bases). Germline V gives CDR1 SGHVS, CDR2 FNYEAQ. Trimming removed 1 base at V and 1 base at J, with 13 bases between. The CDR3 covers 16 residues. The CDR3 DNA reads as TGTGCCAGCAGCTTAGGAGGGGGGGACTCGAACACTGAAGCTTTCTTT. Protein: CASSLGGGDSNTEAFF.

Notes on this clone: Other nucleotide sequences in the sample specify the same CDR3. The CDR3 sequence: CASSPPGQSYEQYF. The CDR3 DNA follows: TGTGCCAGCTCACCCCCGGGACAGTCCTACGAGCAGTACTTC. This chain uses TRBV18 with TRBJ2-7, with 7 bases that match TRBD1. Germline trimming cut 3 bases from V and 1 base from J; bases unmatched to any gene: 3. The CDR3 spans 14 residues. Germline-derived CDR1 and CDR2 are KGHSH and LQKENI.

The V and J genes are TRBV9 and TRBJ2-1; 10 bases fit TRBD2. J gave up 10 bases and V 4 bases, and 14 bases lay outside the gene matches. The CDR3 spans 16 residues. CDR1 is SGDLS and CDR2 is YYNGEE in the germline V gene. The CDR3 coding sequence is TGTGCCAGCAGCCCCTTGGCTAGCGGGGGCCGCAAAGAGCAGTTCTTC. Its protein is CASSPLASGGRKEQFF.

This clone was recorded once. The chain is built from TRBV7-9 and TRBJ2-7; TRBD1 aligns across 10 bases. Trimming cost V 5 bases and J 6 bases; bases outside gene matches: 13. There are 16 residues in the CDR3. Germline CDR1 SEHNR, CDR2 FQNEAQ (reference sequence). CDR3 nucleotide sequence: TGTGCCAGCAGCGGACTAGAGGGACAGGGGAGATCCGAGCAGTACTTC. Protein: CASSGLEGQGRSEQYF.

The chain is built from TRBV6-1 and TRBJ1-4; D gene uncertain. Trimming pared 2 bases from V and 5 bases from J, leaving 6 bases between. Germline V CDR1 and CDR2: MNHNS, SASEGT. CDR3 length: 13 amino acids. CDR3 residues: CASSEHRNEKLFF. CDR3 bases: TGTGCCAGCAGTGAACACAGAAATGAAAAACTGTTTTTT.

The genes are TRBV25-1 and TRBJ1-5; D unresolved. CDR1 is MGHDK, CDR2 SYGVNS, per germline. The CDR3 is made up of 15 amino acids. The V and J ends lost 6 bases and 6 bases respectively, with 18 bases between them. As DNA, the CDR3 is TGTGCCAGCAGCGATACTGGCGGGGTGGGTCAGCCCCAGCATTTT. Its translation: CASSDTGGVGQPQHF.

The chain combines TRBV11-2 with TRBJ1-5, with 7 nucleotides matching TRBD1. The CDR3 spans 17 residues. Germline V gene data show CDR1 as SGHAT and CDR2 as FQNNGV. The junction had 8 bases not matched to a gene; V was cut back by 0 bases and J by 3 bases. CDR3 in DNA: TGTGCCAGCAGCTTAGACGCGGACAGGAGAAACAATCAGCCCCAGCATTTT. This gives the protein CASSLDADRRNNQPQHF.

In its sample, this clone was seen once. The J gene is TRBJ2-7, the V gene TRBV2; 11 bases map to TRBD1. The V gene's germline CDR1 is SNHLY and CDR2 FYNNEI. This CDR3 comprises 15 residues. Unmatched junction bases numbered 6, after V lost 6 bases and J lost 2 bases. CDR3 residues: CASRYRDRGTYEQYF. In nucleotides, the CDR3 is TGTGCCAGCAGGTACCGGGACAGGGGGACCTACGAGCAGTACTTC.

The chain has TRBV6-1 and TRBJ1-2; D gene unclear. The CDR3 runs 16 residues. The germline CDR1 and CDR2 sequences are MNHNS and SASEGT. The V end lost 0 bases, the J end lost 4 bases, and 15 bases lay between the germline ends. The DNA of the CDR3 is TGTGCCAGCAGTGAAGCTGGAAGGGAGGAGGGCTATGGCTACACCTTC. This gives the protein CASSEAGREEGYGYTF.

V and J are TRBV12-3 or TRBV12-4 and TRBJ1-2; D not resolved. The V end lost 7 bases, the J end lost 7 bases, and 13 bases lay between the germline ends. The CDR3 is made up of 12 amino acids. CDR3 sequence: CASTPETSGYTF. The DNA of the CDR3 is TGTGCCAGCACCCCGGAGACGTCTGGCTACACCTTC.